This TCR beta chain was found in a study of beta chain features in type 1 diabetes. With respect to this clone: Its antigen is currently unknown.

General study points: Unsettled here was the matter of whether HLA type influences TCRB rearrangement. TCRB CDR3s from Type 1 diabetes patients were moderately but significantly shorter in all four CD4+ subsets.

Every single donor gave one heparinised blood draw, and these averaged approximately 100 mL. Trimming pared 7 bases from V and 0 bases from J, leaving 12 bases between. From germline, CDR1 is SQVTM and CDR2 ANQGSEA. The CDR3 is 13 amino acids. Of the isolated RNA, all was reverse transcribed, and so the sequenced material was expressed TCRB transcripts. Measured with immunoSEQ multiplex PCR; TCRdb has only the in-frame clones, and not every one. The sample yields roughly 100,000 clones, under 30% seen once. The V gene is TRBV29-1, the J gene TRBJ1-1; a weak D match, TRBD1 (5 bases). The origin of this receptor is a woman aged 18-30 years with type 1 diabetes. The sample comprised central memory CD4+ T cells from blood. The CDR3 DNA reads TGCAGCGGTGCGGGGACCGTGAACACTGAAGCTTTCTTT. Amino acids: CSGAGTVNTEAFF.